The 20 T cell receptor beta chains given below trace back to one sample, sequenced in a study of blood T cell repertoires in COVID-19. Clones were read by immunoSEQ multiplex PCR, and TCRdb kept only the in-frame ones, dropping some. The sample lists 45,000 to 60,000 clones, 80% to 85% occurring once. The sequenced sample was peripheral blood. These receptors all come from a man older than 75 with COVID-19, enrolled during active disease.

There are a few counts of this clone. V and J are TRBV5-1 and TRBJ2-1; D perhaps matches TRBD2 (6 bases). CDR1 SGHRS and CDR2 YFSETQ come from the germline V gene. This CDR3 has 14 amino acids. V gave up 4 bases and J gave up 10 bases, with 18 bases separating them. CDR3: CASSDGTPRVEQFF. CDR3 bases: TGCGCCAGCAGCGACGGGACTCCCCGCGTCGAGCAGTTCTTC.

The rearrangement links TRBV6-2 or TRBV6-3 to TRBJ2-5; D gene unclear. V was clipped by 2 bases and J by 5 bases, with 6 bases between them. The length of the CDR3 is 12 residues. In germline, CDR1 is MNHEY, CDR2 SVGEGT. The CDR3 loop is CASSYERETQYF. CDR3 DNA: TGTGCCAGCAGTTACGAGAGGGAGACCCAGTACTTC.

The V and J genes are TRBV19 and TRBJ2-7, with 7 bases lining up with TRBD2. Germline CDR1 LNHDA, CDR2 SQIVND (reference sequence). This CDR3 comprises 14 residues. V shed 10 bases, J shed 5 bases, and the junction held 14 bases outside the gene matches. The chain's CDR3 is CATNRAGVRNEQYF. In nucleotides, the CDR3 is TGTGCCACCAACCGCGCGGGGGTGAGGAACGAGCAGTACTTC.

The chain is built from TRBV6-5 and TRBJ1-2; weak D call: TRBD1 (5 bases). Germline V gene lookup returns CDR1 MNHEY and CDR2 SVGAGI. V dropped 0 bases and J dropped 3 bases, with 8 bases sitting between them. CDR3 length: 14 residues. Here the CDR3 DNA reads TGTGCCAGCAGTTACTCCGGGGGACACTATGGCTACACCTTC. Its translation: CASSYSGGHYGYTF.

Only a few counts were recorded for this clone. V and J are TRBV29-1 and TRBJ1-3; 7 nucleotides line up with TRBD1. V lost 3 bases and J lost 1; bases outside the gene matches: 3. Germline V gives CDR1 SQVTM, CDR2 ANQGSEA. The CDR3 contains 14 residues. The CDR3 loop reads CSVDATGSGNTIYF. The DNA for the CDR3 is TGCAGCGTTGACGCGACAGGGTCTGGAAACACCATATATTTT.

The chain combines TRBV19 with TRBJ1-6; 9 positions agree with TRBD1. CDR1 is LNHDA and CDR2 is SQIVND in the germline V gene (reference sequence). Unmatched junction bases numbered 5, after V lost 5 bases and J lost 3 bases. The CDR3 is 16 residues long. CDR3 DNA sequence: TGTGCCAGTAGTCCTGGGACAGGGCTCTATAATTCACCCCTCCACTTT. Protein: CASSPGTGLYNSPLHF.

This rearrangement joins TRBV5-1 to TRBJ1-2; tentatively, D is TRBD1 (5 bases). Per germline, CDR1 SGHRS and CDR2 YFSETQ. V was cut by 4 bases and J by 5 bases, with 18 bases left in between. The CDR3 consists of 15 residues. The CDR3 is CASSLLRGGGYGYTF. CDR3 bases: TGCGCCAGCAGCCTCCTGAGGGGCGGGGGATATGGCTACACCTTC.

The chain combines TRBV10-2 with TRBJ2-7, with D possibly matching TRBD1 (5 bases). CDR1 is WSHSY and CDR2 is SAAADI in the germline V gene. Deletions cut 4 bases from V and 2 bases from J, with 12 bases between. There are 14 residues in the CDR3. The CDR3 sequence: CASSAGRVPYEQYF. The CDR3 bases are TGCGCCAGCAGTGCAGGCAGGGTACCCTACGAGCAGTACTTC.

The chain employs TRBV5-1 and TRBJ1-3; 8 positions match TRBD1. Trimming cost V 4 bases and J 0 bases; bases outside gene matches: 3. The CDR3 contains 15 residues. The germline V gene has CDR1 SGHRS and CDR2 YFSETQ. The CDR3 protein is CASSVGTGSGNTIYF. The CDR3 bases are TGCGCCAGCAGCGTCGGGACAGGCTCTGGAAACACCATATATTTT.

This clone came up a few times. This chain links TRBV7-3 with TRBJ1-2, with D perhaps TRBD1 (5 bases). The CDR3 consists of 13 residues. Trimming took 1 base from V and 8 from J, leaving 11 bases between them. Germline CDR1 and CDR2: SGHTA and FQGTGA. CDR3 residues: CASSLRGDGGYTF. In DNA form, the CDR3 reads TGTGCCAGCAGCTTAAGGGGCGATGGGGGCTACACCTTC. The entire variable domain, with the rest obtained from reference TRBV7-3 and TRBJ1-2, is as follows: GAGVSQTPSNKVTEKGKYVELRCDPISGHTALYWYRQSLGQGPEFLIYFQGTGAADDSGLPNDRFFAVRPEGSVSTLKIQRTERGDSAVYLCASSLRGDGGYTFGSGTRLTVV.

The J gene is TRBJ1-5, the V gene TRBV6-2 or TRBV6-3, with D possibly being TRBD1 (5 bases). Trimming shortened V by 5 bases and J by 4 bases, and 15 bases separated the two germline ends. The CDR3 length is 15 residues. Germline values: CDR1 MNHEY, CDR2 SVGEGT. CDR3 DNA sequence: TGTGCCAGCAGTGCCCTTGGGGGGGGGAATCAGCCCCAGCATTTT. Its protein is CASSALGGGNQPQHF.

The rearrangement joins TRBV10-3 to TRBJ1-1; the D gene is possibly TRBD1 (5 bases). V was cut by 6 bases and J by 2 bases, with 13 bases left in between. The germline CDR1 and CDR2 sequences are ENHRY and SYGVKD. The CDR3 has 14 residues. The CDR3 DNA reads as TGTGCCATCAGACCGACAGAGACTAACACTGAAGCTTTCTTT. It codes for CAIRPTETNTEAFF.

The gene calls are TRBV5-8 and TRBJ1-2, with D tentatively TRBD1 (5 bases). The germline V gene encodes CDR1 SGHTS and CDR2 YDEGEE. V shed 4 bases and J shed 6 bases, with 16 bases lying between them. The CDR3 has 14 residues. CDR3: CASSGARIYNGYTF. In nucleotides, the CDR3 is TGTGCCAGCAGCGGGGCTAGGATCTACAATGGCTACACCTTC. The variable domain in full, completed from reference TRBV5-8 and TRBJ1-2, reads EAGVTQSPTHLIKTRGQQATLRCSPISGHTSVYWYQQALGLGLQFLLWYDEGEERNRGNFPPRFSGRQFPNYSSELNVNALELEDSALYLCASSGARIYNGYTFGSGTRLTVV.

The rearrangement joins TRBV11-2 to TRBJ2-4, with 13 bases that match TRBD2. The V segment lost 5 bases and the J segment 3 bases; nucleotides outside the gene matches: 4. The CDR3 runs to 16 residues. Germline values: CDR1 SGHAT, CDR2 FQNNGV. The CDR3 loop is CASSTGLAGVKNIQYF. CDR3 sequence (DNA): TGTGCCAGCAGCACAGGACTAGCGGGAGTCAAAAACATTCAGTACTTC.

This clone was detected only once. V usage is TRBV7-3 and J usage is TRBJ1-1; no definite D call. CDR1 and CDR2 from the germline V gene are SGHTA and FQGTGA. With 4 bases removed from V and 11 bases from J, the gap between germline ends came to 14 bases. The CDR3 is made up of 12 amino acids. The CDR3 bases are TGTGCCAGCAGCTCCGTATTCGGTAAGGCTTTCTTT. This translates into CASSSVFGKAFF.

The chain couples TRBV12-3 or TRBV12-4 to TRBJ1-2; 7 bases align to TRBD1. V lost 6 bases and J lost 10; bases outside the gene matches: 5. The CDR3 spans 11 residues. The DNA of the CDR3 is TGTGCCAGCAGGGGACAGCATGCCTACACCTTC. Protein sequence: CASRGQHAYTF.

This chain uses TRBV25-1 with TRBJ1-3; TRBD1 aligns across 7 bases. V was pared by 6 bases and J by 0 bases, with 2 bases of the junction left unmatched. The germline CDR1 and CDR2 sequences are MGHDK and SYGVNS. The CDR3 is 14 amino acids. The CDR3 region has the DNA TGTGCCAGCAGGGACAGGAGCTCTGGAAACACCATATATTTT. It encodes CASRDRSSGNTIYF. Full variable domain (missing parts from reference TRBV25-1 and TRBJ1-3): EADIYQTPRYLVIGTGKKITLECSQTMGHDKMYWYQQDPGMELHLIHYSYGVNSTEKGDLSSESTVSRIRTEHFPLTLESARPSHTSQYLCASRDRSSGNTIYFGEGSWLTVV.

This clone was picked up one time. The chain has TRBV14 and TRBJ2-3; 8 bases map to TRBD1. Germline V gives CDR1 SGHDN, CDR2 FVKESK. The CDR3 runs 15 residues. The J segment lost 0 bases and the V segment lost 4 bases, leaving 3 bases of the junction unmatched. The chain's CDR3 is CASSLQGVSTDTQYF. CDR3 in DNA: TGTGCCAGCAGCCTACAGGGGGTCAGCACAGATACGCAGTATTTT.

The rearrangement links TRBV30 to TRBJ1-2; the match to TRBD1 covers 11 bases. This CDR3 has 16 residues. V shed 0 bases and J 6 bases; nucleotides not matched to a gene: 9. Germline-derived CDR1 and CDR2 are GTSNPN and SVGIG (reference sequence). CDR3 sequence: CAWSVLWDRGTNGYTF. The CDR3 DNA reads TGTGCCTGGAGTGTTCTATGGGACAGGGGGACGAATGGCTACACCTTC. Drawing the rest from reference TRBV30 and TRBJ1-2, the complete variable domain is SQTIHQWPATLVQPVGSPLSLECTVEGTSNPNLYWYRQAAGRGLQLLFYSVGIGQISSEVPQNLSASRPQDRQFILSSKKLLLSDSGFYLCAWSVLWDRGTNGYTFGSGTRLTVV.

This clone appeared once. Other nucleotide sequences in the sample specify the same CDR3. The CDR3 region has the DNA TGTGCCAGCAGGGACAGTTATAGCAATCAGCCCCAGCATTTT. It yields the protein CASRDSYSNQPQHF. The V and J genes are TRBV2 and TRBJ1-5, with TRBD1 as a possible D gene (6 bases). V was trimmed by 6 bases and J by 0 bases, leaving 9 bases between them. In germline, CDR1 is SNHLY, CDR2 FYNNEI. This CDR3 region has 14 residues.